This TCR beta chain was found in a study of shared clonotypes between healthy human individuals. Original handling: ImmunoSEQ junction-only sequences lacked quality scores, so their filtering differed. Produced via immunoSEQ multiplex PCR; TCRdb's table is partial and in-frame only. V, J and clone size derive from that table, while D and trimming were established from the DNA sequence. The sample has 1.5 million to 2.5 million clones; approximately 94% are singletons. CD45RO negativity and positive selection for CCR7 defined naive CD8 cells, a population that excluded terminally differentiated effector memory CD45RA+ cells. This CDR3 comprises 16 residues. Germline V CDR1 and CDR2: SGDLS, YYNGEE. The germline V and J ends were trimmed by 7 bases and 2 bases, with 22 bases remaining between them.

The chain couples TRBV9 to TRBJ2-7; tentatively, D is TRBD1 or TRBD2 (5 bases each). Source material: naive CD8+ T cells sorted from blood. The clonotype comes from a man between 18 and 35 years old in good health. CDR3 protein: CASSLRGTDQTYEQYF. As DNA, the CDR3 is TGTGCCAGCTCCCTTCGTGGGACGGACCAGACCTACGAGCAGTACTTC.